A single sample is the source of the 19 T cell receptor beta chains below, sequenced in a study of T cell responses to AZD1222 COVID-19 vaccine. TCRdb's table, derived via immunoSEQ multiplex PCR, lists solely in-frame clones and lacks some. The sample has some 200,000 clones, roughly nine tenths seen once. Source: peripheral blood, taken 28 days after the second AZD1222 dose. The receptors were gathered from an adult who received the AZD1222 COVID-19 vaccine.

The chain links TRBV24-1 to TRBJ2-1; 12 bases fit TRBD2. Germline lookup yields CDR1 KGHDR and CDR2 SFDVKD. CDR3 length equals 16 residues. The junction had 8 bases not matched to a gene; V was cut back by 6 bases and J by 6 bases. DNA of the CDR3: TGTGCCACCAGTCCCTCCCCTAGCGGGGGGGCCAATGAGCAGTTCTTC. Its translation: CATSPSPSGGANEQFF.

This chain connects TRBV18 to TRBJ1-4, with D maybe TRBD1 (5 bases). Looked up from germline, CDR1 is KGHSH and CDR2 is LQKENI. The V and J ends lost 4 bases and 8 bases respectively, with 11 bases between them. CDR3 size: 13 residues. In DNA, the CDR3 is TGTGCCAGCTCACTGTGGCAGGGAGAAAAACTGTTTTTT. This encodes CASSLWQGEKLFF.

This chain's CDR3 is CASSESRIARNEKLFF. CDR3 nucleotides: TGTGCCAGCAGTGAATCCCGGATCGCCCGTAATGAAAAACTGTTTTTT. The chain carries TRBV6-1 and TRBJ1-4, with unresolved D. There are 16 residues in the CDR3. V was clipped by 2 bases and J by 4 bases, with 14 bases between them. Germline V gene sequence: CDR1 MNHNS, CDR2 SASEGT.

The chain is built from TRBV10-3 and TRBJ1-1; no firm D call. The CDR3 contains 12 residues. Trimming pared 0 bases from V and 8 bases from J, leaving 7 bases between. CDR1 is ENHRY, CDR2 SYGVKD, per germline. The DNA for the CDR3 is TGTGCCATCAGTGAGTCGGGCAGGGAAGCTTTCTTT. It codes for CAISESGREAFF.

The J gene is TRBJ2-2, the V gene TRBV6-2 or TRBV6-3, with D possibly matching TRBD2 (6 bases). Germline V gene data show CDR1 as MNHEY and CDR2 as SVGEGT. The CDR3 covers 16 residues. V lost 1 base, J lost 4 bases, and 13 bases lay in between. CDR3 amino acids: CASSYFRLEGTGELFF. CDR3 nucleotides: TGTGCCAGCAGTTACTTCAGACTAGAGGGCACCGGGGAGCTGTTTTTT.

This chain connects TRBV4-2 to TRBJ1-2, with D hard to call. This CDR3 has 14 residues. The germline V and J ends were trimmed by 3 bases and 3 bases, with 11 bases remaining between them. The germline V gene encodes CDR1 LGHNA and CDR2 YNFKEQ. CDR3 nucleotide sequence: TGTGCCAGCAGCCATAACAGCCCCTACTATGGCTACACCTTC. Translated: CASSHNSPYYGYTF.

The V gene is TRBV25-1, the J gene TRBJ2-1, with D possibly being TRBD1 (6 bases). The CDR3 sequence is 12 residues long. Germline lookup yields CDR1 MGHDK and CDR2 SYGVNS. Trimming took off 0 bases at V and 9 bases at J, with 6 bases between the two ends. The CDR3 DNA follows: TGTGCCAGCAGTGAATACAGGGGTGAGCAGTTCTTC. Amino acid sequence: CASSEYRGEQFF. Variable domain in full (rest from reference TRBV25-1 and TRBJ2-1): EADIYQTPRYLVIGTGKKITLECSQTMGHDKMYWYQQDPGMELHLIHYSYGVNSTEKGDLSSESTVSRIRTEHFPLTLESARPSHTSQYLCASSEYRGEQFFGPGTRLTVL.

The rearrangement uses TRBV11-2 and TRBJ2-1, with D possibly matching TRBD2 (7 bases). The CDR3 runs to 15 residues. Trimming pared 5 bases from V and 3 bases from J, leaving 14 bases between. The germline gives CDR1 SGHAT, CDR2 FQNNGV. The CDR3, as DNA: TGTGCCAGCAGCCCCTGGGAGGGGGACTACAATGAGCAGTTCTTC. This translates into CASSPWEGDYNEQFF. The whole variable domain, remainder taken from reference TRBV11-2 and TRBJ2-1, is EAGVAQSPRYKIIEKRQSVAFWCNPISGHATLYWYQQILGQGPKLLIQFQNNGVVDDSQLPKDRFSAERLKGVDSTLKIQPAKLEDSAVYLCASSPWEGDYNEQFFGPGTRLTVL.

The chain joins TRBV2 to TRBJ2-1, with 7 nucleotides matching TRBD2. V was clipped by 6 bases and J by 6 bases; unmatched bases: 17. Germline V gene lookup returns CDR1 SNHLY and CDR2 FYNNEI. The CDR3 is made up of 17 amino acids. The CDR3, as DNA: TGTGCCAGCAGGGAACGTCACGTGGGCGGGAGAGGCAATGAGCAGTTCTTC. It yields the protein CASRERHVGGRGNEQFF. Filled out from reference TRBV2 and TRBJ2-1, the complete variable domain reads EPEVTQTPSHQVTQMGQEVILRCVPISNHLYFYWYRQILGQKVEFLVSFYNNEISEKSEIFDDQFSVERPDGSNFTLKIRSTKLEDSAMYFCASRERHVGGRGNEQFFGPGTRLTVL.

This clone was observed once. The chain couples TRBV21-1 to TRBJ1-5; the table names TRBD1, a call not compared with the DNA. TRBV21-1 represents a pseudogene. This CDR3 region has 15 residues. The CDR3 reads CASRTSQGPGQPQHF. The CDR3 region has the DNA TGTGCCAGCCGTACCTCACAGGGTCCAGGTCAGCCCCAGCATTTT.

This clone has just one count. V and J are TRBV5-6 and TRBJ1-2; 8 bases agree with TRBD1. V was clipped by 4 bases and J by 8 bases; unmatched bases: 7. The germline CDR1 and CDR2 sequences are SGHDT and YYEEEE. This CDR3 contains 13 residues. In DNA form, the CDR3 reads TGTGCCAGCAGCAGGCAGGGGGCTGTCGGCTACACCTTC. Translation: CASSRQGAVGYTF.

This chain links TRBV13 with TRBJ2-3; TRBD2 matches at 8 bases. The CDR3 covers 14 residues. V dropped 6 bases and J dropped 7; count of bases not matched to a gene: 9. Germline CDR1 reads PRHDT; CDR2 reads FYEKMQ (reference sequence). DNA for the CDR3: TGTGCCAGCAGTTTTAGCGGGGTGGTGCATACGCAGTATTTT. This gives the protein CASSFSGVVHTQYF. Based on the CDR3 plus reference TRBV13 and TRBJ2-3, the full variable domain is AAGVIQSPRHLIKEKRETATLKCYPIPRHDTVYWYQQGPGQDPQFLISFYEKMQSDKGSIPDRFSAQQFSDYHSELNMSSLELGDSALYFCASSFSGVVHTQYFGPGTRLTVL.

J is TRBJ1-5 and V is TRBV5-4; maybe TRBD1 (5 bases). Per germline, CDR1 SGHNT and CDR2 YYREEE (reference sequence). The CDR3 extends over 15 amino acids. V was cut by 0 bases and J by 6 bases, with 13 bases left in between. The CDR3 DNA is TGTGCCAGCAGCTTGGGAGGGGCGCTTGGTCAGCCCCAGCATTTT. This sequence encodes CASSLGGALGQPQHF.

V is TRBV28 and J is TRBJ2-1; D not resolved. CDR1 is MDHEN, CDR2 SYDVKM, per germline. The CDR3 has 15 amino acids. V was shortened by 4 bases and J by 7 bases, with 17 bases between the two germline ends. The CDR3 reads CASSSLVGLGNEQFF. CDR3 DNA: TGTGCCAGCAGTTCCCTCGTGGGCCTGGGAAATGAGCAGTTCTTC.

This CDR3 is CASSVVQVPTEAFF. In DNA form, the CDR3 reads TGTGCCAGCAGCGTAGTACAGGTGCCCACTGAAGCTTTCTTT. The rearrangement links TRBV9 to TRBJ1-1; perhaps TRBD1 as D (5 bases). V shed 0 bases and J shed 4 bases, with 10 bases lying between them. Germline V gene data show CDR1 as SGDLS and CDR2 as YYNGEE. The CDR3 is 14 amino acids.

The J gene is TRBJ2-2, the V gene TRBV5-4; D remains unclear. CDR3 size: 16 residues. Trimming stripped 4 bases from V and 0 bases from J, with 13 bases between. CDR1 and CDR2 from the germline V gene are SGHNT and YYREEE (reference sequence). The chain's CDR3 is CASSKPASPNTGELFF. CDR3 DNA: TGTGCCAGCAGCAAACCAGCAAGTCCGAACACCGGGGAGCTGTTTTTT. The variable domain in full, completed from reference TRBV5-4 and TRBJ2-2, reads ETGVTQSPTHLIKTRGQQVTLRCSSQSGHNTVSWYQQALGQGPQFIFQYYREEENGRGNFPPRFSGLQFPNYSSELNVNALELDDSALYLCASSKPASPNTGELFFGEGSRLTVL.

The chain is built from TRBV19 and TRBJ2-7, with D unclear. The CDR3 runs 14 residues. Germline-derived CDR1 and CDR2 are LNHDA and SQIVND (reference sequence). The germline V and J ends were trimmed by 3 bases and 2 bases, with 11 bases remaining between them. The DNA of the CDR3 is TGTGCCAGTAGTATCTCTTGGACGACCTACGAGCAGTACTTC. Protein product: CASSISWTTYEQYF. Complete variable domain (other parts from reference TRBV19 and TRBJ2-7): DGGITQSPKYLFRKEGQNVTLSCEQNLNHDAMYWYRQDPGQGLRLIYYSQIVNDFQKGDIAEGYSVSREKKESFPLTVTSAQKNPTAFYLCASSISWTTYEQYFGPGTRLTVT.

This rearrangement joins TRBV6-1 to TRBJ1-1; weak D call: TRBD1 (6 bases). Germline CDR1 and CDR2: MNHNS and SASEGT. V shed 2 bases and J shed 0 bases, with 13 bases lying between them. There are 16 residues in the CDR3. As DNA, the CDR3 is TGTGCCAGCAGTGAATCCCCGACAGGATTGAACACTGAAGCTTTCTTT. It specifies CASSESPTGLNTEAFF.

Here the CDR3 reads CAFRDRGKGTEAFF. In DNA, the CDR3 is TGTGCCTTCCGGGACAGGGGGAAGGGCACTGAAGCTTTCTTT. V usage is TRBV30 and J usage is TRBJ1-1; 11 positions agree with TRBD1. V was pared by 7 bases and J by 4 bases, with 8 bases of the junction left unmatched. The CDR3 contains 14 residues. Germline CDR1 GTSNPN, CDR2 SVGIG (reference sequence).